The entry below gives a single T cell receptor beta chain sequence along with its context. This receptor's antigen is unknown. Base qualities are not at hand, and no much larger clone is one base apart. In this study, focal radiation therapy paired with CTLA-4 blockade (ipilimumab) was tested in patients who had chemo-refractory metastatic non-small-cell lung cancer. Libraries were constructed by the immunoSEQ multiplex PCR assay. This is the immuneACCESS table as TCRdb keeps it, with only in-frame sequences that have V and J called. A part of the clones is gone; compared with another copy, unresolved V genes explain less than half, and the rest is unexplained. In all, the sample holds under 95,000 clones, and about 78% of those were seen once. The ten largest clones capture over 20% of the sample. The germline V gene provides CDR1 MGHRA and CDR2 YSYEKL. V is pruned by 3 bases and J by 5 bases, leaving 6 bases of the junction without a gene match. The CDR3 spans 14 residues, from the cysteine through the phenylalanine. The only DNA kept is the CDR3, 42 bases in frame from the first base.

This sample is drawn from a study of radiotherapy plus CTLA-4 blockade in lung cancer (dated by TCRdb to the late 2010s). Notes on the research overall: Among the enrolled patients, approximately 18% had an objective response, and less than 40% reached disease control.

The full study reports these points: After treatment with radiotherapy and ipilimumab, TCR clones that came from tumors expanded in the peripheral blood. The strongest predictors of response, as reported, were early dynamic changes in blood T cell clones along with a rise in serum interferon-beta after radiation.

The sequence came from a human donor with non-small cell lung cancer whose response to radiotherapy plus ipilimumab could not be evaluated. Some clones in this sample may be carry-over from other donors' samples. The V and J genes are TRBV4-1 and TRBJ2-5; 7 nucleotides in the junction match TRBD1. Material: peripheral blood, obtained from a patient treated with radiotherapy plus ipilimumab. CDR3 loop: CASSQAEQGETQYF. The DNA reads TGCGCCAGCAGCCAGGCCGAACAGGGGGAGACCCAGTACTTC.